This T cell receptor beta chain was sequenced during a study of cytomegalovirus exposure and HLA in healthy donors (dated by TCRdb to 2017 to 2019). Regarding the complete study: According to a later analysis, one platform produced both the 110 or so validation repertoires and the 666 repertoires of the first cohort. The study was designed to test whether signatures of past pathogen exposure could be identified by cataloging public T cell receptors. Along with the approximately 700-subject first cohort, a separate validation cohort of over a hundred different subjects was used. To predict cytomegalovirus infection status, the study brought together high-throughput TCR immunosequencing, statistical association of individual TCRs with disease status, and machine learning. What the authors observed across the whole study: In vitro tests confirmed that a few of the cytomegalovirus-associated TCR beta chains recognize cytomegalovirus antigens. Cytomegalovirus status was reported to be diagnosed by the classifier with high specificity and sensitivity in both the original and validation cohorts. Most TCR sequences were observed very rarely across donors, whereas some public TCRs were present in many individuals. According to the authors, the approach could potentially be generalized to other disease states and immunological phenotypes. The study listed approximately 150 TCR beta chains as associated with cytomegalovirus. A later analysis found that TCRs clustered in the first cohort also tended to co-occur in the 95 to 150 validation repertoires, with about 94% of cluster scores above 0. The validation cohort had no HLA typing available for a later analysis, so co-occurrence within that cohort was assessed over all 120 or so repertoires.

Note on this clone: This receptor's antigen is unknown. No base quality information exists; no much larger clone differs at one position.

Separate from the approximately 670-subject first cohort, the validation cohort of 90 to 150 subjects was the group to which the donors belonged. Counted from cysteine to phenylalanine, this CDR3 has 15 amino acids. This entry keeps only the CDR3 DNA: 45 bases, framed from base 1. Trimming takes 5 bases off V and 0 bases off J; junction bases not matched to a gene: 7. Reading the germline V gene gives CDR1 SGHRS and CDR2 YFSETQ. Library preparation was by the immunoSEQ multiplex PCR assay. The authors' pipeline ran thus. To diagnose cytomegalovirus status from the catalog of TCR beta chain sequences, a statistical classification framework was built. The source is immuneACCESS, and TCRdb retained only in-frame sequences with V and J called. Part of the clones is not carried over; for the studies checked, unresolved V genes explain less than half of this, and the remainder is unexplained. V and J calls and clone size are those listed in that table; D and trimming were worked out from the DNA. The sample table records some 130,000 clones; 89% of these occur just once. The top ten clones comprise roughly 1.2% of the sample.

The chain is encoded by TRBV5-1 joined to TRBJ1-1, with 7 bases in between that match TRBD1. This clonotype was sampled from a young woman in good health and CMV-seronegative. The sequenced sample was PBMCs. This receptor carries the CDR3 CASSRQGGMNTEAFF. The nucleotide sequence is given as TGCGCCAGCAGTCGACAGGGTGGGATGAACACTGAAGCTTTCTTT.